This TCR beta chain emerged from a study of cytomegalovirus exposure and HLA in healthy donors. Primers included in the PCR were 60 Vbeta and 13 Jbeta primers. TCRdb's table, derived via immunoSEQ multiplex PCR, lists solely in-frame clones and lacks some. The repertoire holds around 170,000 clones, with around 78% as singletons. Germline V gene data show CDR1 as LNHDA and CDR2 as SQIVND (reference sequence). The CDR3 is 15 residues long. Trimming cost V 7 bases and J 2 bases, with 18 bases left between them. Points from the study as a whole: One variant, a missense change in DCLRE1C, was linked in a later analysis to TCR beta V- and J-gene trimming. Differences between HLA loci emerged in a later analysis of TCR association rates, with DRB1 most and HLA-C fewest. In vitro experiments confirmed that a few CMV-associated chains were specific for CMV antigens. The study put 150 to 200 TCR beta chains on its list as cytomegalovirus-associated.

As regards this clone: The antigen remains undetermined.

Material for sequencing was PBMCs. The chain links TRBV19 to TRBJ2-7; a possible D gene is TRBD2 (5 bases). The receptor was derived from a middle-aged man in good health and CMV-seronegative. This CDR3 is CASTQHEGPAYEQYF. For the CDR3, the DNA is TGTGCCAGTACTCAACACGAGGGTCCAGCCTACGAGCAGTACTTC.